A selection of T cell receptor beta chains follows, all from one sample in a study of beta chain features in type 1 diabetes. The table came from immunoSEQ multiplex PCR; TCRdb's copy has only in-frame clones and leaves some out. The data hold just over 600,000 clones, with 15% to 19% observed a single time. Input material: naive CD4+ T cells from blood. Receptor source: a man younger than 35 in good health. Each CDR3 is given with its conserved first and last residue. A D gene is named only where the DNA matches it firmly. Size is omitted from some rows. Given values are once, few, many or a class for expanded clones.

CDR3 DNA	CDR3 protein	V gene	J gene	D gene	clone size
TGTGCCAGCTCAAACCGGGAGAGTCGGACAAAGAAGACTTATGGCTACACCTTC	CASSNRESRTKKTYGYTF	TRBV18	TRBJ1-2	-	-
TGCAGCGTAGCAGACAGGGGAAGCACAGATACGCAGTATTTT	CSVADRGSTDTQYF	TRBV29-1	TRBJ2-3	TRBD1	-
TGTGCCAGCAGCTTGGGCCCAGGGAAGCACACTGAAGCTTTCTTT	CASSLGPGKHTEAFF	TRBV7-2	TRBJ1-1	-	-
TGTGCCAGCAGTTGGGACAGCTATGGCTACACCTTC	CASSWDSYGYTF	TRBV7-9	TRBJ1-2	TRBD1	few
TGTGCCAGCAGCTTATCTTGGACAGAGGCAAGATCCTACGAGCAGTACTTC	CASSLSWTEARSYEQYF	TRBV7-9	TRBJ2-7	-	-
TGTGCCAGCAGCTTATGGGCGGGCAGCTCCTACGAGCAGTACTTC	CASSLWAGSSYEQYF	TRBV7-2	TRBJ2-7	-	few
TGTGCCAGCAGCTTTGTTGGGGGCACTGAAGCTTTCTTT	CASSFVGGTEAFF	TRBV5-6	TRBJ1-1	-	-
TGTGCCAGCAGCCGTAACAGGGGTAAAGAGACCCAGTACTTC	CASSRNRGKETQYF	TRBV5-4	TRBJ2-5	TRBD1	few
TGTGCCAGCAGCGCGACAGGGGGCTTAAATCAGCCCCAGCATTTT	CASSATGGLNQPQHF	TRBV6-5	TRBJ1-5	TRBD1	-
TGCAGCGTTTTTAATCGTACTAATGAAAAACTGTTTTTT	CSVFNRTNEKLFF	TRBV29-1	TRBJ1-4	-	few
TGCAGTGCTACCCAGGGAAACACCATATATTTT	CSATQGNTIYF	TRBV20-1	TRBJ1-3	-	-
TGTGCCAGCAGTTTAGGGAGGGCTAGCGGGAACATCGGGGAGCTGTTTTTT	CASSLGRASGNIGELFF	TRBV27	TRBJ2-2	TRBD2	-
TGCGCCAGCAGCCAGACGGACGTTGGGTATGGCTACACCTTC	CASSQTDVGYGYTF	TRBV5-1	TRBJ1-2	-	few
TGCGCCAGCAGCCAAGTCAGGATGGGACAGCCCCAGCATTTT	CASSQVRMGQPQHF	TRBV4-1	TRBJ1-5	-	-
TGTGCCAGCAGCTCCCCCCGTTGGGGGAGCACAGATACGCAGTATTTT	CASSSPRWGSTDTQYF	TRBV7-9	TRBJ2-3	-	few
TGTGCCAGGGCGAGACCCCCGGGGGAGCAGTACTTC	CARARPPGEQYF	TRBV21-1	TRBJ2-7	-	-
TGCGCCAGCAGCCAAGATCGAGTAGCGGGATCCTACAATGAGCAGTTCTTC	CASSQDRVAGSYNEQFF	TRBV4-1	TRBJ2-1	TRBD2	-
TGTGCCAGCAGTTTAGTAGGCCTCGAGCAGTACTTC	CASSLVGLEQYF	TRBV28	TRBJ2-7	-	-
TGTGCCAGCAGCGCCCCCCGGGGACTAGCGGGAGGCAGGGATACGCAGTATTTT	CASSAPRGLAGGRDTQYF	TRBV9	TRBJ2-3	TRBD2	few
TGTGCCAGCTCACCAGGGCATGGGGCCAACGTCCTGACTTTC	CASSPGHGANVLTF	TRBV18	TRBJ2-6	-	-
TGTGCCAGCAGCTTTAAAGGGGGGCCTGGAAACACCATATATTTT	CASSFKGGPGNTIYF	TRBV7-9	TRBJ1-3	-	-
TGTGCCAGCAGCAAACACAGGGAAGGAACCGGGGAGCTGTTTTTT	CASSKHREGTGELFF	TRBV7-3	TRBJ2-2	-	-
TGCAGCGTTGAACGGATACAGGGCGGATATAGCTACGAGCAGTACTTC	CSVERIQGGYSYEQYF	TRBV29-1	TRBJ2-7	-	-
TGTGCCAGCTCACCCCCAGCAGCGACTTACAATGAGCAGTTCTTC	CASSPPAATYNEQFF	TRBV18	TRBJ2-1	-	-
TGTGCCAGCAGTCGGGCGGGGAGCTCCTACGAGCAGTACTTC	CASSRAGSSYEQYF	TRBV27	TRBJ2-7	-	few
TGTGCCAGCAGTGAACTCAGGACAGACCTCAATGAAAAACTGTTTTTT	CASSELRTDLNEKLFF	TRBV2	TRBJ1-4	-	-
TGTGCCAGCAGTGAATATGTGGCGGGAGTGGGGGAGCAGTACTTC	CASSEYVAGVGEQYF	TRBV25-1	TRBJ2-7	TRBD2	few
TGCGCCAGCAGCCGCGCAGGGGCCAAGCTCAACACCGGGGAGCTGTTTTTT	CASSRAGAKLNTGELFF	TRBV5-1	TRBJ2-2	-	few
TGTGCCACCAGCAGAGATGCAGTGCAAGAGACCCAGTACTTC	CATSRDAVQETQYF	TRBV15	TRBJ2-5	-	few
TGTGCCAGTAGTAACGAAGCGACTAGTGGGCATGAGCAGTTCTTC	CASSNEATSGHEQFF	TRBV19	TRBJ2-1	-	few
TGTGCCAGCAGCCAAGATGTGGGGGTCTCCTCCTACGAGCAGTACTTC	CASSQDVGVSSYEQYF	TRBV4-2	TRBJ2-7	-	-
TGTGCCAGCTCACCATCGACGAGCTCCTACAATGAGCAGTTCTTC	CASSPSTSSYNEQFF	TRBV18	TRBJ2-1	-	few
TGTGCCAGCAGTGGAGGACAGATTGGTTACTACGAGCAGTACTTC	CASSGGQIGYYEQYF	TRBV28	TRBJ2-7	-	-
TGCGCCAGCAGCTTGGAGGACAGGGGGCAAGAGACCCAGTACTTC	CASSLEDRGQETQYF	TRBV5-1	TRBJ2-5	TRBD1	few
TGTGCCAGCAGCTTGGTTGCGGGGCGGGAGACCCAGTACTTC	CASSLVAGRETQYF	TRBV5-6	TRBJ2-5	-	few
TGTGCCAGCAGCGTAGATGGGTTGCGGGAGCGCCCCTACAATGAGCAGTTCTTC	CASSVDGLRERPYNEQFF	TRBV9	TRBJ2-1	TRBD2	few
TGTGCTAGCAGCCCCGGGACAGGGAACACCGGGGAGCTGTTTTTT	CASSPGTGNTGELFF	TRBV7-7	TRBJ2-2	TRBD1	-
TGTGCCAGCAGCAAAGAGCAACTCGGCTTCTACGAGCAGTACTTC	CASSKEQLGFYEQYF	TRBV21-1	TRBJ2-7	-	few
TGCGCCAGCAGCCTTCTCCGGGGGGGAGGCTATGGCTACACCTTC	CASSLLRGGGYGYTF	TRBV4-1	TRBJ1-2	-	-
TGTGCCAGCAGCTCGGCGCCCGTGACTAGCGGGGGGGCCTACGAGCAGTACTTC	CASSSAPVTSGGAYEQYF	TRBV5-4	TRBJ2-7	TRBD2	-
TGTGCCAGCTCCGGGACAGGGGGATATGGCTACACCTTC	CASSGTGGYGYTF	TRBV25-1	TRBJ1-2	TRBD1	-
TGTGCCAGCGGAACAGGGGGCAGGTACGAGCAGTACTTC	CASGTGGRYEQYF	TRBV28	TRBJ2-7	TRBD1	few